This TCR beta chain was captured in a study of Ad26.COV2.S vaccination and SARS-CoV-2 variants (dated by TCRdb to 2020 to 2023). The study in broad terms: The specificity and breadth of SARS-CoV-2-reactive T cell receptors after Ad26.COV2.S vaccination were assessed by TCRbeta repertoire sequencing. A total of approximately 30 samples were included in the TCR-sequenced set, comprising around 19 Ad26.COV2.S vaccine recipients, 5 placebo recipients and 8 SARS-CoV-2 convalescent individuals.

The CDR3 holds 16 amino acids from the cysteine to the phenylalanine. The retained sequence is limited to the CDR3, 48 bases, with the frame set at the first base. The germline V gene gives CDR1 as SNHLY and CDR2 as FYNNEI. V loses 4 bases of germline sequence and J loses 8 bases, and the interval between the two ends is 23 bases. As concerns this clone: The antigen this receptor binds is unknown. The input lacks base qualities; no much larger clone sits a single base away.

The research as a whole found: The authors noted that total T cell responses may have been underestimated by the TCR breadth and depth analyses. Vaccine and placebo recipients had comparable non-spike TCR breadth, which fits with the vaccine containing only spike. Ad26.COV2.S recipients had higher spike-specific TCR breadth than placebo recipients (P = 0.0014). After vaccination, substantial breadth of spike-specific CD8+ and CD4+ T cell responses was reported.

The immunoSEQ Assay was used to sequence TCRbeta CDR3 regions. After extraction, genomic DNA underwent amplification by bias-controlled multiplex PCR, followed by high-throughput sequencing. The source study handled its data this way. Collapsing and filtering of sequences were performed to quantify the absolute abundance of each unique TCRbeta CDR3 region. T cell fraction was estimated by normalization of TCRbeta template counts to usable DNA, with usable DNA being measured through amplification of reference genes present in all nucleated cells. Repertoire TCRs were annotated as SARS-CoV-2-specific when V gene, CDR3 amino acid sequence and J gene were exactly matched to a known reactive TCR set. The reference SARS-CoV-2 TCR set came from MIRA and was filtered for enrichment in COVID-19-positive ImmuneCODE repertoires, removing public or cross-reactive TCRs. Drawing on the MIRA antigens, annotated TCRs were analysed further at the level of specific ORF or position within ORF. Breadth was defined as annotated unique rearrangements over total unique productive rearrangements; depth was the summed frequency of those rearrangements. Group comparisons of TCR breadth used two-sided Wilcoxon rank-sum tests. TCRdb re-hosts the immuneACCESS table, in-frame sequences only. Its copies lack some clones; in the studies checked, an unresolved V gene accounts for under half of them, and the cause for the rest is not known. V and J calls and clone size are as listed in that table; D and trimming were resolved from the DNA. The sample yields around 370,000 clones; about 92% were counted once. 3.9% of the sample lies in the top ten.

In light of the paper, this sample's time point label describes: individuals recovered from natural SARS-CoV-2 infection. This material consisted of peripheral blood, taken after recovery from COVID-19. The receptor comes from a human donor who had recovered from COVID-19. This chain joins TRBV2 to TRBJ1-1; a weak D assignment points to TRBD1 (5 bases agree). In nucleotide form, the sequence is TGTGCCAGCAGTGTTCACCCGGGGCAGCTATTAGCCGAAGCTTTCTTT. Translated, this gives CASSVHPGQLLAEAFF.